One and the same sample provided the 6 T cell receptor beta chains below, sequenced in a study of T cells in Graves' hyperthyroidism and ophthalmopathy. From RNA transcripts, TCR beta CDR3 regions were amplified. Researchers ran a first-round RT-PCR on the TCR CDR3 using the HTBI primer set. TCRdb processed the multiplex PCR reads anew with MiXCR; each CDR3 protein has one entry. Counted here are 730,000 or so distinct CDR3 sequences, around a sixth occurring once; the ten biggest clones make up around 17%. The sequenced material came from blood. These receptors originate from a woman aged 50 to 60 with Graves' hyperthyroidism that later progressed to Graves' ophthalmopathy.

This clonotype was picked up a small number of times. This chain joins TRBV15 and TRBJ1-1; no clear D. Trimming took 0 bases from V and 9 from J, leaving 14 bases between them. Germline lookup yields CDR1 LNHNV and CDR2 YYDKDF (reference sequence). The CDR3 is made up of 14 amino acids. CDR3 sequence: CATSRDPGRGQAFF. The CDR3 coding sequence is TGTGCCACCAGCAGAGATCCGGGGAGAGGGCAAGCTTTCTTT.

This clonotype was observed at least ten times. In nucleotides, the CDR3 is TGTGCCAGCAGTCGCAACAGGGGGCTATGGGATGAGCAGTTCTTC. The encoded protein is CASSRNRGLWDEQFF. The V and J genes are TRBV12-3 or TRBV12-4 and TRBJ2-1; TRBD1 agrees at 9 bases. This CDR3 is built from 15 residues. The V and J ends lost 5 bases and 8 bases, in that order; junction bases with no gene match: 10.

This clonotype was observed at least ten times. Written as DNA, the CDR3 is TGCGCCAGCAGCTTGCCAGTCACAGATACGCAGTATTTT. This translates into CASSLPVTDTQYF. This sequence joins TRBV5-1 and TRBJ2-3, with D uncertain. V lost 1 base and J 2 bases, leaving 5 bases between the germline ends. Germline CDR1 and CDR2: SGHRS and YFSETQ. There are 13 residues in the CDR3.

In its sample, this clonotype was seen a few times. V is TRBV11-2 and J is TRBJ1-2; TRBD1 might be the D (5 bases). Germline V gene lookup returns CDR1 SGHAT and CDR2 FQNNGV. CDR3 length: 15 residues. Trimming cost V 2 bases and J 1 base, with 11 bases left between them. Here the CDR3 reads CASSLSTDLNYGYTF. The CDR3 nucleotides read TGTGCCAGCAGCTTATCGACAGACCTTAACTATGGCTACACCTTC.

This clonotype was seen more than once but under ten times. The CDR3 sequence: CASINPQGANEKLFF. The CDR3, as DNA: TGTGCCAGCATCAACCCCCAGGGGGCTAATGAAAAACTGTTTTTT. The rearrangement joins TRBV2 to TRBJ1-4, with 7 bases lining up with TRBD1. The CDR3 runs to 15 residues. Per the germline V gene, CDR1 is SNHLY and CDR2 is FYNNEI. The junction had 8 bases not matched to a gene; V was cut back by 7 bases and J by 3 bases.

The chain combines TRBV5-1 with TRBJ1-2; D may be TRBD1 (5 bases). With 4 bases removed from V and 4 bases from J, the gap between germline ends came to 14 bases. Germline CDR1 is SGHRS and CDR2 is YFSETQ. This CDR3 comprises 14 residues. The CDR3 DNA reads TGCGCCAGCAGCCCGACGACAGACGGCTATGGCTACACCTTC. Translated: CASSPTTDGYGYTF. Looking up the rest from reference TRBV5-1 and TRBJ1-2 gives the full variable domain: KAGVTQTPRYLIKTRGQQVTLSCSPISGHRSVSWYQQTPGQGLQFLFEYFSETQRNKGNFPGRFSGRQFSNSRSEMNVSTLELGDSALYLCASSPTTDGYGYTFGSGTRLTVV.